This record looks at one TCR beta chain sequence and its context. Some 31,000 T cell genomes (roughly 300 ng DNA) went into each PBMC replicate. Sequencing was performed with immunoSEQ multiplex PCR; in TCRdb, only in-frame clones are kept and a portion is missing. The sample records over 400,000 clones, around 80% being singletons. These data originate in a study of shared clonotypes between healthy human individuals. On the study more broadly: The cohort had a couple of women and a few men, ages 18 to 49.

Looked up from germline, CDR1 is SGHTA and CDR2 is FQGNSA. Trimming pared 1 base from V and 2 bases from J, leaving 10 bases between. The CDR3 extends over 15 amino acids. Input material: PBMCs. V gene TRBV7-2 combines with J gene TRBJ2-3, with no clear D. The origin of this receptor is a woman aged 40 to 50 in good health. Some clones in this sample may be carry-over from other donors' samples. The CDR3 loop is CASSLEARPTDTQYF. The CDR3 DNA follows: TGTGCCAGCAGCTTAGAGGCCAGACCCACAGATACGCAGTATTTT.